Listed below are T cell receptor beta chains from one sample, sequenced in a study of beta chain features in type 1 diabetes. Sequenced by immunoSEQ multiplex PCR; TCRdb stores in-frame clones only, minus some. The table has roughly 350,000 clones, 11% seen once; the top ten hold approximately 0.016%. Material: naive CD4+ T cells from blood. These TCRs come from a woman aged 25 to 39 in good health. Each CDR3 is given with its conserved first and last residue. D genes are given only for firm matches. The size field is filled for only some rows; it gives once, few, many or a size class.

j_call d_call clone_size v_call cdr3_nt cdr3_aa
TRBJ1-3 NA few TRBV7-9 TGTGCCAGCAGCCAAGAGCAGGGTGCCGGAAACACCATATATTTT CASSQEQGAGNTIYF
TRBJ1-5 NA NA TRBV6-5 TGTGCCAGCAGTTACTCGGGAGCTGGCAATCAGCCCCAGCATTTT CASSYSGAGNQPQHF
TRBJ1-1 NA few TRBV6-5 TGTGCCAGCAGTTGGGGGGGCGAGGGAGCTTTCTTT CASSWGGEGAFF
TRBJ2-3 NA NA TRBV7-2 TGTGCCAGCAGCCAACAGGGTACGGCGCAGTATTTT CASSQQGTAQYF
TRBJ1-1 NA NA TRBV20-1 TGCAGTGCTAGAGTGGGCGCTGAAGCTTTCTTT CSARVGAEAFF
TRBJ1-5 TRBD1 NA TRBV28 TGTGCCAGCAGTCCGCCCGACAGGGCCCGGAGCAATCAGCCCCAGCATTTT CASSPPDRARSNQPQHF
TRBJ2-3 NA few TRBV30 TGTGCCTGGAGTGTACGCGGTGGGTCCACAGATACGCAGTATTTT CAWSVRGGSTDTQYF
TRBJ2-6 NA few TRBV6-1 TGTGCCAGCAGTGAAGGCGGGGTTGGGGACTCTGGGGCCAACGTCCTGACTTTC CASSEGGVGDSGANVLTF
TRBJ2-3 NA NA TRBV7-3 TGTGCCAGCAGCTTAAATTCGGATACGCAGTATTTT CASSLNSDTQYF
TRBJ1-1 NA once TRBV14 TGTGCCAGCAGCCAAGTGAGTGCAAGGAACACTGAAGCTTTCTTT CASSQVSARNTEAFF
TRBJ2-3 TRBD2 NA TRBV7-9 TGTGCCAGCAGCTTAGCGCATGTTCGGGACGGGGGGACAGATACGCAGTATTTT CASSLAHVRDGGTDTQYF
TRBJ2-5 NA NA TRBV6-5 TGTGCCAGCAGTTACTCATCCGGGGAAGAGACCCAGTACTTC CASSYSSGEETQYF
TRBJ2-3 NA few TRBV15 TGTGCCACCAGCAGAGATGACTTAACAGATACGCAGTATTTT CATSRDDLTDTQYF
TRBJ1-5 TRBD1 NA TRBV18 TGTGCCAGCTCACCAAGCGCCGGGACAGGGGCGTACCAGCCCCAGCATTTT CASSPSAGTGAYQPQHF
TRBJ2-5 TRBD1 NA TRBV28 TGTGCCAGTACTACGGACAGGGGATTGGAGACCCAGTACTTC CASTTDRGLETQYF
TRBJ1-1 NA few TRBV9 TGTGCCAGCGGGAAGGAGGTTGATAACACTGAAGCTTTCTTT CASGKEVDNTEAFF
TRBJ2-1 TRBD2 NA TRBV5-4 TGTGCCAGCAGCACCTCTAGCGGCTCCCTGAGGAATGAGCAGTTCTTC CASSTSSGSLRNEQFF
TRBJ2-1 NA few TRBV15 TGTGCCACCAGCAGAGATCTTAGCCAGGGCGGCGATGAGCAGTTCTTC CATSRDLSQGGDEQFF
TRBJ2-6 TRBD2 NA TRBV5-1 TGCGCCAGCAGCCGATCGAGCGGGACCGCAAGATCTGGGGCCAACGTCCTGACTTTC CASSRSSGTARSGANVLTF
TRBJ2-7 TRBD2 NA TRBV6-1 TGTGCCAGCAGTGACTTGTCGCGGGGGAGCTCCTACGAGCAGTACTTC CASSDLSRGSSYEQYF
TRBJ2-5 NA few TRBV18 TGTGCCAGCTCACCACAACAGGGTGGAGAGACCCAGTACTTC CASSPQQGGETQYF
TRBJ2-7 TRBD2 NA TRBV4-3 TGCGCCAGCAGCCCGAGCGGGAGGAGCTCCTACGAGCAGTACTTC CASSPSGRSSYEQYF
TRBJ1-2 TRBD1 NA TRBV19 TGTGCCAGTACCGCAGATCGGACAGGCGGTGGCTACACCTTC CASTADRTGGGYTF
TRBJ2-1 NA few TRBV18 TGTGCCAGCTCACCCGACCCTGGAGGGAATGAGCAGTTCTTC CASSPDPGGNEQFF
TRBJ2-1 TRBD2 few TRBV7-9 TGTGCCAGCAGCTTAGGAATTAGCGGGGCCAAGGTGAATGAGCAGTTCTTC CASSLGISGAKVNEQFF
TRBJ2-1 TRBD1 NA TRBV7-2 TGTGCCAGCAACTCTCAGGGACAGGCCAATGAGCAGTTCTTC CASNSQGQANEQFF
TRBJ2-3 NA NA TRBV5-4 TGTGCCAGCAGCCACCCCCGGGAGGATACGCAGTATTTT CASSHPREDTQYF
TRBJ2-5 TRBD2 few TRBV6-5 TGTGCCAGCAGTTACTCCTCGGGGGGGAGGGAGACCCAGTACTTC CASSYSSGGRETQYF
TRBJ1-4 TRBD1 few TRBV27 TGTGCCAGCATGCGGACAGGGCGGCGAGAAAAACTGTTTTTT CASMRTGRREKLFF
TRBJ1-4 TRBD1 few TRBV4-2 TGTGCCAGCAGCCAAGGGACAGGGAGGACTAATGAAAAACTGTTTTTT CASSQGTGRTNEKLFF
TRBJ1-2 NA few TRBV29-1 TGCAGCGCGGGGGACGACTATGGCTACACCTTC CSAGDDYGYTF
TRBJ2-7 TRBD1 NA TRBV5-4 TGTGCCAGCAGCACGGACAGGCCCACCTACGAGCAGTACTTC CASSTDRPTYEQYF
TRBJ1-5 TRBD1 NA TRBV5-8 TGTGCCAGCAGCGTGACAGGGACGAATCAGCCCCAGCATTTT CASSVTGTNQPQHF
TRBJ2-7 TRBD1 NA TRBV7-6 TGTGCCAGCAGCTTGGGGGACAGTACCTCCTACGAGCAGTACTTC CASSLGDSTSYEQYF
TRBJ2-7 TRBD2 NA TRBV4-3 TGCGCCAGCAGCCGCGCATACGGGACTAGCGGGAGTCCCTACGAGCAGTACTTC CASSRAYGTSGSPYEQYF
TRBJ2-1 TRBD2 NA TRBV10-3 TGTGCCATCAGTGAGTCTAGCGGGAGTCCTAATGAGCAGTTCTTC CAISESSGSPNEQFF
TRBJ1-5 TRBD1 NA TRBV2 TGTGCCAGCAGTGAACCGGGACAGGGGGCCTTTAGCAATCAGCCCCAGCATTTT CASSEPGQGAFSNQPQHF
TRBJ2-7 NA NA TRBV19 TGTGCCAGTAGTCCCCGGACAGCCTCCTGGACTTACGAGCAGTACTTC CASSPRTASWTYEQYF
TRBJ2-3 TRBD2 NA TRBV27 TGTGCCAGCAGTTTAATAGCGGGGGAAACGGGTACGCAGTATTTT CASSLIAGETGTQYF
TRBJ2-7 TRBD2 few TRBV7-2 TGTGCCAGCAGTATATCTAGCGGGAGCTCCTACGAGCAGTACTTC CASSISSGSSYEQYF
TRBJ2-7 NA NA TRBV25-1 TGTGCCAGCAGTAGTCAATCGGGGGAGCAGTACTTC CASSSQSGEQYF